The TCR beta chain under discussion was sequenced for a study of blood T cell repertoires in COVID-19. Turning to the study itself: Sites in the United States, Italy and Spain provided acute and convalescent COVID-19 samples. PBMCs, B-cell-depleted T cells, or T cells were the source of the cDNA or gDNA that made up the material.

Per the original data handling: How many nucleated cells were present was estimated from reference gene primer amplification. TCRdb's copy holds only in-frame clones and misses some; the assay was immunoSEQ multiplex PCR. V, J and clone size were drawn from that table, and D and trimming were deduced from the DNA. Among 200,000 to 300,000 clones, approximately 83% were seen once, and the ten largest hold around 2%. The CDR3 is made up of 14 amino acids. With 0 bases removed from V and 6 bases from J, the gap between germline ends came to 9 bases. The V gene's germline CDR1 is SGHAT and CDR2 FQNNGV. Only one count was recorded for this clone.

The receptor was derived from a man aged 30 to 45 who had recovered from COVID-19. Source material: peripheral blood. The chain couples TRBV11-2 to TRBJ1-5; D unclear. The CDR3 bases are TGTGCCAGCAGCTTAGATCCGAGGAGTCAGCCCCAGCATTTT. Amino acids: CASSLDPRSQPQHF.